A single sample gave rise to the 10 T cell receptor beta chains below, sequenced in a study of T cells in Graves' hyperthyroidism and ophthalmopathy. RNA transcripts gave rise to amplified TCR beta CDR3 regions. Initially, a first-round RT-PCR of the TCR CDR3 employed the HTBI primer set. TCRdb reanalysed the multiplex PCR reads using MiXCR and keeps one entry per CDR3 protein. The sample comprises 500,000 to 650,000 distinct CDR3 sequences, roughly 15% of which are singletons, and about an eighth rests with the top ten. Sequencing was done on a sample of blood. The receptors originated from a woman in her forties or fifties with Graves' ophthalmopathy.

J is TRBJ2-2 and V is TRBV9; D remains unclear. The CDR3 is 17 amino acids. With 0 bases removed from V and 8 bases from J, the gap between germline ends came to 20 bases. Germline V lookup: CDR1 SGDLS, CDR2 YYNGEE. The chain's CDR3 is CASSVAAPGTPSGELFF. In DNA, the CDR3 is TGTGCCAGCAGCGTAGCGGCTCCTGGAACTCCCTCTGGGGAGCTGTTTTTT.

This clonotype was counted at least ten times. The rearrangement uses TRBV5-1 and TRBJ2-3, with a weak D call TRBD2 (6 bases). The CDR3 runs to 16 residues. The V end lost 4 bases, the J end lost 4 bases, and 19 bases lay between the germline ends. Germline-derived CDR1 and CDR2 are SGHRS and YFSETQ. CDR3 residues: CASSGVSGAHPDTQYF. In DNA form, the CDR3 reads TGCGCCAGCAGCGGGGTTAGCGGAGCGCATCCAGATACGCAGTATTTT. The full variable domain, its missing parts supplied by reference TRBV5-1 and TRBJ2-3, is KAGVTQTPRYLIKTRGQQVTLSCSPISGHRSVSWYQQTPGQGLQFLFEYFSETQRNKGNFPGRFSGRQFSNSRSEMNVSTLELGDSALYLCASSGVSGAHPDTQYFGPGTRLTVL.

The chain recombines TRBV10-3 with TRBJ1-6; D is uncertain. This CDR3 is 15 amino acids long. The V and J ends lost 0 bases and 9 bases respectively, with 12 bases between them. Germline CDR1 ENHRY, CDR2 SYGVKD. The CDR3 DNA sequence: TGTGCCATCAGTGAGTCTGGTCAAGCCTTTTCACCCCTCCACTTT. It codes for CAISESGQAFSPLHF.

There are many counts of this clonotype. The CDR3 bases are TGTGCCAGCAGCCAAGTTGCTAGCGAGGTTGAGCAGTTCTTC. Its translation: CASSQVASEVEQFF. The chain links TRBV3-1 to TRBJ2-1; D possibly corresponds to TRBD2 (6 bases). The germline CDR1 and CDR2 sequences are LGHDT and YNNKEL (reference sequence). The CDR3 contains 14 residues. The V gene lost 1 base and the J gene lost 9 bases, with 13 bases spanning the gap.

J is TRBJ1-2 and V is TRBV20-1, with D possibly TRBD1 on 6 matching bases. Trimming removed 0 bases at V and 2 bases at J, with 19 bases between. CDR1 is DFQATT, CDR2 SNEGSKA, per germline (reference sequence). The CDR3 is made up of 17 amino acids. The CDR3, as DNA: TGCAGTGCTAGAGAGGGCCGCACAGGGCGGCTCAACTATGGCTACACCTTC. Protein product: CSAREGRTGRLNYGYTF.

Concerning this clonotype: A much larger clone lies a single base off, so this may be a read error. This chain links TRBV28 with TRBJ2-6; maybe TRBD1 (5 bases). CDR1 and CDR2 (germline): MDHEN, SYDVKM. The CDR3 is made up of 21 amino acids. CDR3 protein: CASSVLRLRNDGLSGANALTF. CDR3 DNA sequence: TGTGCCAGCAGTGTATTGAGGCTCCGAAATGATGGCCTCTCTGGGGCCAACGCCCTGACTTTC.

In its sample, this clonotype was seen a few times. V is TRBV9 and J is TRBJ1-2, with 10 nucleotides matching TRBD1. Unmatched junction bases numbered 7, after V lost 3 bases and J lost 5 bases. Germline loops: CDR1 SGDLS, CDR2 YYNGEE. The CDR3 length is 15 residues. For the CDR3, the DNA is TGTGCCAGCAGCGCCCGGACAGGGGGAGGGTATGGCTACACCTTC. Translating it yields CASSARTGGGYGYTF.

For this clonotype: Being one base from a much bigger clone, this may be a read error. The V and J genes are TRBV20-1 and TRBJ2-7, with TRBD2 as a possible D gene (6 bases). The CDR3 is 13 residues long. V was pared by 5 bases and J by 2 bases, with 13 bases between. Germline V gene lookup returns CDR1 DFQATT and CDR2 SNEGSKA (reference sequence). CDR3 residues: CSAVDGGTYEQYF. DNA of the CDR3: TGCAGTGCTGTCGACGGAGGGACCTACGAGCAGTACTTC.

This chain connects TRBV7-3 to TRBJ2-7, with 7 bases that match TRBD1. CDR1 is SGHTA, CDR2 FQGTGA, per germline. The CDR3 is made up of 15 amino acids. The V and J ends lost 4 bases and 3 bases, in that order; junction bases with no gene match: 9. The CDR3 region is CASSSNNRGDYEQYF. The CDR3 bases are TGTGCCAGCAGCTCAAATAACAGGGGAGACTACGAGCAGTACTTC.

The chain recombines TRBV25-1 with TRBJ1-1; possible D gene TRBD1, 6 bases. Germline CDR1 reads MGHDK; CDR2 reads SYGVNS. The length of the CDR3 is 19 residues. The V end lost 6 bases, the J end lost 3 bases, and 29 bases lay between the germline ends. The CDR3 DNA follows: TGTGCCAGCAGAGGAAATAGGGTTACAGGGTTCTCCCTGGACACTGAAGCTTTCTTT. Amino acid sequence: CASRGNRVTGFSLDTEAFF.